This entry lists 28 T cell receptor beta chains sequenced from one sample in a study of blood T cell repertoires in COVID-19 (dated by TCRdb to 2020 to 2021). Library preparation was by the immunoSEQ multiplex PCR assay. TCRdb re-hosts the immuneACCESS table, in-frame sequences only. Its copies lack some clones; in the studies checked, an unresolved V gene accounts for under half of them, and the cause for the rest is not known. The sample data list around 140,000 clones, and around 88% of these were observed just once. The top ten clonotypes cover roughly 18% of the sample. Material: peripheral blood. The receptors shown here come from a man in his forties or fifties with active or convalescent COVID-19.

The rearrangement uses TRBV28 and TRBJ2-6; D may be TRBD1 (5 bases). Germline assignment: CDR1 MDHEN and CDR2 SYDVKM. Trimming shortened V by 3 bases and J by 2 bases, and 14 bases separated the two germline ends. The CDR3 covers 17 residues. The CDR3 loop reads CASSFVQVVPGANVLTF. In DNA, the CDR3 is TGTGCCAGCAGTTTTGTACAGGTGGTCCCTGGGGCCAACGTCCTGACTTTC.

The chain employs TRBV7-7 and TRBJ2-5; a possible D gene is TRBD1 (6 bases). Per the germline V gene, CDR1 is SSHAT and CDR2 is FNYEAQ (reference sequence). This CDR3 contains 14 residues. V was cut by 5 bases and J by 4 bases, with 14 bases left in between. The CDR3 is CASSATIQGETQYF. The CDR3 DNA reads TGTGCCAGCAGCGCTACCATACAGGGAGAGACCCAGTACTTC.

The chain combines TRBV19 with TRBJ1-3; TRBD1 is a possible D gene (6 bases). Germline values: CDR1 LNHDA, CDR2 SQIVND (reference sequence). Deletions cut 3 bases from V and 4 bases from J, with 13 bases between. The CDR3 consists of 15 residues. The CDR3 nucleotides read TGTGCCAGTAGTATGGCACAGGGAGCCGGAAACACCATATATTTT. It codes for CASSMAQGAGNTIYF. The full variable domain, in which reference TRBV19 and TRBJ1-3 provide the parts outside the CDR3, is DGGITQSPKYLFRKEGQNVTLSCEQNLNHDAMYWYRQDPGQGLRLIYYSQIVNDFQKGDIAEGYSVSREKKESFPLTVTSAQKNPTAFYLCASSMAQGAGNTIYFGEGSWLTVV.

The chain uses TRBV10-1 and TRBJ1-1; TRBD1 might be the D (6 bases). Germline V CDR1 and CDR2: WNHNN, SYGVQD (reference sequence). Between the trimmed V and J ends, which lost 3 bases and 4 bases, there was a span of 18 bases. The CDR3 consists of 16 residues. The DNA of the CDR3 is TGCGCCAGCAGTGACATACGACAGGCGGTCGGCACTGAAGCTTTCTTT. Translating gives CASSDIRQAVGTEAFF.

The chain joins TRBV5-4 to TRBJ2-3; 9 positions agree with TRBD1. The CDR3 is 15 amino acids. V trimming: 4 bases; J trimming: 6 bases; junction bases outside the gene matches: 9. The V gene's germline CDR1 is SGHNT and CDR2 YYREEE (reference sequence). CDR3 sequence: CASSLTGGELDTQYF. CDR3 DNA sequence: TGTGCCAGCAGCCTGACAGGGGGTGAATTGGATACGCAGTATTTT.

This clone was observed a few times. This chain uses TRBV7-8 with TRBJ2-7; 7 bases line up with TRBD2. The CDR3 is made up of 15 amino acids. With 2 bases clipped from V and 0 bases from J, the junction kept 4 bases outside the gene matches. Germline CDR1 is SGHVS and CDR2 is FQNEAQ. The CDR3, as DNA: TGTGCCAGCAGCTTAACGCGGGGGTACTCCTACGAGCAGTACTTC. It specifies CASSLTRGYSYEQYF.

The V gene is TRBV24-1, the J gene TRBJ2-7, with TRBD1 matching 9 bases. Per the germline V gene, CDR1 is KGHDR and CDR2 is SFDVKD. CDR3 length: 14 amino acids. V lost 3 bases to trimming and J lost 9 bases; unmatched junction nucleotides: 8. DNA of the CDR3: TGTGCCACCAGTGATGGGACAGGGCAAAGGGGGCAGTACTTC. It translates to CATSDGTGQRGQYF.

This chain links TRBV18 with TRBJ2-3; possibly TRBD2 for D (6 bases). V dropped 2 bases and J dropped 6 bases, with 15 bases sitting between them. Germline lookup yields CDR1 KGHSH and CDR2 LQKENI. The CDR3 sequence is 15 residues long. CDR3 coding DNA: TGTGCCAGCTCACCAAGGGAGGAGCCCGGGGATACGCAGTATTTT. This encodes CASSPREEPGDTQYF.

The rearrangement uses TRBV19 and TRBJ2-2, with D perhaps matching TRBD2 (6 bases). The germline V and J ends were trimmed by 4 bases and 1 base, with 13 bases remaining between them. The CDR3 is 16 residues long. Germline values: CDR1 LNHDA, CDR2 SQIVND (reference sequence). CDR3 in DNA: TGTGCCAGTAGTAGCTTCGCGGGGCAGAACACCGGGGAGCTGTTTTTT. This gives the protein CASSSFAGQNTGELFF.

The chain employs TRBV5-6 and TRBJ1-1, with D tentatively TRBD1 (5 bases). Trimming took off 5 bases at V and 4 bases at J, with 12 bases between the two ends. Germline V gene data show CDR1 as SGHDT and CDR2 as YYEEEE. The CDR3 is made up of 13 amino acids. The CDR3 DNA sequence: TGTGCCAGCAGAGTGGGGACTGGCACTGAAGCTTTCTTT. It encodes CASRVGTGTEAFF.

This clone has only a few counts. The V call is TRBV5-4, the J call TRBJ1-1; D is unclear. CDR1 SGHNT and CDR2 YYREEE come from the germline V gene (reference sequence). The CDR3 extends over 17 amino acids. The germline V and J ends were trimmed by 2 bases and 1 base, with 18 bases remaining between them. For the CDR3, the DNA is TGTGCCAGCAGCTTAGGCTTCTTGCGGCGGCGGAACACTGAAGCTTTCTTT. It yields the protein CASSLGFLRRRNTEAFF.

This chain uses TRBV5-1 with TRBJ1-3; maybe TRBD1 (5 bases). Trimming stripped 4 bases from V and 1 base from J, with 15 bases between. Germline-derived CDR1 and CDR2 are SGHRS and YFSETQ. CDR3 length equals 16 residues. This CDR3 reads CASSPRQISSGNTIYF. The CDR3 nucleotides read TGCGCCAGCAGCCCGCGACAGATTTCGTCTGGAAACACCATATATTTT. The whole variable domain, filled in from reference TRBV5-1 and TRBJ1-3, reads KAGVTQTPRYLIKTRGQQVTLSCSPISGHRSVSWYQQTPGQGLQFLFEYFSETQRNKGNFPGRFSGRQFSNSRSEMNVSTLELGDSALYLCASSPRQISSGNTIYFGEGSWLTVV.

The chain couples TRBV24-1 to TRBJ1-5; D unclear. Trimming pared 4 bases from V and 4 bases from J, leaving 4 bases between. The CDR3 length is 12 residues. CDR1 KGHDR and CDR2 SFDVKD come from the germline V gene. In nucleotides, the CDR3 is TGTGCCACCAGTGACCCAAATCAGCCCCAGCATTTT. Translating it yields CATSDPNQPQHF.

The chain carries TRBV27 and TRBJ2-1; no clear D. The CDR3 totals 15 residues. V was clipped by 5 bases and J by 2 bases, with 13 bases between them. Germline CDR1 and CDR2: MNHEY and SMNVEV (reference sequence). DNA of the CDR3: TGTGCCAGCAGTCCACCAAGACGGGCCTACAATGAGCAGTTCTTC. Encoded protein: CASSPPRRAYNEQFF.

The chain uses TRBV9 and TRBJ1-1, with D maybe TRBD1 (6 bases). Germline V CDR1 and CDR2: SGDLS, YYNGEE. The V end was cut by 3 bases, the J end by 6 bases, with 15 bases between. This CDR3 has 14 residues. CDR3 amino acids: CASSAVFPGAEAFF. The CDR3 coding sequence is TGTGCCAGCAGCGCAGTATTTCCAGGGGCTGAAGCTTTCTTT. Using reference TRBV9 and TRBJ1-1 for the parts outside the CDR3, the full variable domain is DSGVTQTPKHLITATGQRVTLRCSPRSGDLSVYWYQQSLDQGLQFLIQYYNGEERAKGNILERFSAQQFPDLHSELNLSSLELGDSALYFCASSAVFPGAEAFFGQGTRLTVV.

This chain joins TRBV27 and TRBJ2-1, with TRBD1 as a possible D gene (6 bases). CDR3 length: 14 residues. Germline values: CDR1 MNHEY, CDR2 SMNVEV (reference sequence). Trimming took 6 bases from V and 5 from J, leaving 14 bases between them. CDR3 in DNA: TGTGCCAGCAGCGATTACAGGGCCCACAATGAGCAGTTCTTC. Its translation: CASSDYRAHNEQFF.

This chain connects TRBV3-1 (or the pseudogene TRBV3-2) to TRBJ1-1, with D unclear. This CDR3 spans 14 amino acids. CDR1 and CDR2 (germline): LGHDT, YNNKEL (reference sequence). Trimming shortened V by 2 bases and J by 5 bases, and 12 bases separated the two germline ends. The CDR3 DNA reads TGTGCCAGCAGCCAAAGGTCGGGAGAGACTGAAGCTTTCTTT. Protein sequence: CASSQRSGETEAFF.

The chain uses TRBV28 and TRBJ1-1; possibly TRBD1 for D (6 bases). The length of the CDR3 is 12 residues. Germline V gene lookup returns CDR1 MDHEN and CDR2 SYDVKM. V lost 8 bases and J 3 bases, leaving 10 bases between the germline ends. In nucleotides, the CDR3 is TGTGCCAGCTTACAGGGCTACACTGAAGCTTTCTTT. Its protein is CASLQGYTEAFF.

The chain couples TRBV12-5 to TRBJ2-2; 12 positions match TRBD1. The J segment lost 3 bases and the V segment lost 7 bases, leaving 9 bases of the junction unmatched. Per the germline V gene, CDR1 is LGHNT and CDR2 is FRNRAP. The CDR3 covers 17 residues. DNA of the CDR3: TGTGCTAGTGCCCTCTCGGGACAGGGGGCATACACCGGGGAGCTGTTTTTT. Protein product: CASALSGQGAYTGELFF. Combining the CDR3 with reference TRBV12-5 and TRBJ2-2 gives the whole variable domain DARVTQTPRHKVTEMGQEVTMRCQPILGHNTVFWYRQTMMQGLELLAYFRNRAPLDDSGMPKDRFSAEMPDATLATLKIQPSEPRDSAVYFCASALSGQGAYTGELFFGEGSRLTVL.

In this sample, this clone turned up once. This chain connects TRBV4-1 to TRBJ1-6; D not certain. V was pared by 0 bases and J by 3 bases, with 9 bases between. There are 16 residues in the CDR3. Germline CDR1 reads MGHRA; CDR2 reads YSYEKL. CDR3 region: CASSQDFRSYNSPLHF. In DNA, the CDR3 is TGCGCCAGCAGCCAAGATTTTAGAAGCTATAATTCACCCCTCCACTTT.

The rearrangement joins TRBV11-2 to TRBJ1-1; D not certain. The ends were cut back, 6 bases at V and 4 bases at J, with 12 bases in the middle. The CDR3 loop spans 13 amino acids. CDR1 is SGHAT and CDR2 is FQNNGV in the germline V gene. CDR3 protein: CASRYTDVTEAFF. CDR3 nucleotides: TGTGCCAGCAGGTATACAGACGTCACTGAAGCTTTCTTT.

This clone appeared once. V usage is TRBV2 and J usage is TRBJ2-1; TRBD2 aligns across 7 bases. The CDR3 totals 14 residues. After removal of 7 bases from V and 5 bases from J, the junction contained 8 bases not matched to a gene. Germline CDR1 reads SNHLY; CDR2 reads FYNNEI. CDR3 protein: CASNAGDLDNEQFF. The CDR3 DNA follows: TGTGCCAGCAACGCGGGAGATCTGGACAATGAGCAGTTCTTC.

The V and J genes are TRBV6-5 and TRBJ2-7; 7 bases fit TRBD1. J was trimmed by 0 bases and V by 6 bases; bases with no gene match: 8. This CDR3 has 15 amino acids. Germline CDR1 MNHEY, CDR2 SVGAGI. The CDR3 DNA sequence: TGTGCCAGCAGCCGAACTTGGGACAGCTCCTACGAGCAGTACTTC. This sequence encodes CASSRTWDSSYEQYF.

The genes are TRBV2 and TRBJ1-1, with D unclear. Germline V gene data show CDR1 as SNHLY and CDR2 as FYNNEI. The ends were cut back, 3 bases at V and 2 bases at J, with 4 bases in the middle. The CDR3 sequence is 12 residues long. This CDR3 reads CASSDPNTEAFF. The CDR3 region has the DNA TGTGCCAGCAGTGACCCTAACACTGAAGCTTTCTTT.

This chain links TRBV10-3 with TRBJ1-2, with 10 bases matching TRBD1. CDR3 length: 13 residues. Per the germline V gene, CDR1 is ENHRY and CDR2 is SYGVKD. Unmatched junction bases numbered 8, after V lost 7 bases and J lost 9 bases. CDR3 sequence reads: CAITDRGASSYTF. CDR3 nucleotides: TGTGCCATCACGGACAGGGGGGCGTCGAGCTACACCTTC.

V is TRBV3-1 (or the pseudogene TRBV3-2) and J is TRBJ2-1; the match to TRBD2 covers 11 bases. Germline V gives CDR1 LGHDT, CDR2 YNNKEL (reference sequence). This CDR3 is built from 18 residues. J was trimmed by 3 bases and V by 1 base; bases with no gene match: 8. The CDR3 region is CASSQGLAGNANYNEQFF. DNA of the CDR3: TGTGCCAGCAGCCAAGGACTAGCGGGAAATGCTAACTACAATGAGCAGTTCTTC.

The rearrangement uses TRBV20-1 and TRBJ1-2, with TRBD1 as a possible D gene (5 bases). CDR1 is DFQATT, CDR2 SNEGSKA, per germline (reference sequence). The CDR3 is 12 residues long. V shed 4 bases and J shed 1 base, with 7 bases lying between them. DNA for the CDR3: TGCAGTGCTATTGACAGTAACTATGGCTACACCTTC. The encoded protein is CSAIDSNYGYTF.

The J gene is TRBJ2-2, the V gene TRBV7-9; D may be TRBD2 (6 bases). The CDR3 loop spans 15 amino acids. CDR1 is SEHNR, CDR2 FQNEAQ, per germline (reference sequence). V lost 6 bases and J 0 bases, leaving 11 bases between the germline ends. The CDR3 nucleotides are TGTGCCAGCAGATATGGCGGGGCGAACACCGGGGAGCTGTTTTTT. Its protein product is CASRYGGANTGELFF.